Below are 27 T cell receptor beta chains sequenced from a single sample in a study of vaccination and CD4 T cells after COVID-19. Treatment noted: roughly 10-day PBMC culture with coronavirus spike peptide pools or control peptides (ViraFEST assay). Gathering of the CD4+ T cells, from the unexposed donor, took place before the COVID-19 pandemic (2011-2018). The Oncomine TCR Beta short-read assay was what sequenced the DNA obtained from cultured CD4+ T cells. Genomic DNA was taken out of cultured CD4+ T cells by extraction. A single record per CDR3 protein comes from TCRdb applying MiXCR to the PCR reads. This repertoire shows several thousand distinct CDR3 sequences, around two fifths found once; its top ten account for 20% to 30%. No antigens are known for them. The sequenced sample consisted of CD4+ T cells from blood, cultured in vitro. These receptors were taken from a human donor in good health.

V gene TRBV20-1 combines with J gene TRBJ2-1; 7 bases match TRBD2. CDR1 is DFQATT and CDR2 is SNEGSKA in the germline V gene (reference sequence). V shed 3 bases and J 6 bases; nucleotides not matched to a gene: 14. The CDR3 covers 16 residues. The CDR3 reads CSARSPDLAVINEQFF. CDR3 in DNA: TGCAGTGCTAGGTCCCCGGACCTAGCGGTTATCAATGAGCAGTTCTTC.

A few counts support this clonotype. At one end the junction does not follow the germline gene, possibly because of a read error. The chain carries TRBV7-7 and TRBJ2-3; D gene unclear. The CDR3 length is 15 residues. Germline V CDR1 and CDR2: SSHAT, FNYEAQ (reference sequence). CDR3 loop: CASSLTSGVTDTQYF. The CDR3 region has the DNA TGTGCTAGCAGCTTAACGTCAGGAGTCACAGATACGCAGTATTTT.

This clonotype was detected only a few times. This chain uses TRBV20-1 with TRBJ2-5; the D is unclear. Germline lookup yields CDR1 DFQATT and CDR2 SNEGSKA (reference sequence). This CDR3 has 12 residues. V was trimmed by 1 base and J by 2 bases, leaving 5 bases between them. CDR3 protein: CSARAQQETQYF. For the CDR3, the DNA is TGCAGTGCTAGAGCCCAGCAAGAGACCCAGTACTTC.

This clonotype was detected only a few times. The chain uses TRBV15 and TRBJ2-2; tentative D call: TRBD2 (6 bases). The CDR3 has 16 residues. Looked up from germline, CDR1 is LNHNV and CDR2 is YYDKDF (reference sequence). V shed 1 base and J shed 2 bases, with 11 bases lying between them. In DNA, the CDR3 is TGTGCCACCAGCAGAGGCGGCGCGGGAAACACCGGGGAGCTGTTTTTT. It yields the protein CATSRGGAGNTGELFF.

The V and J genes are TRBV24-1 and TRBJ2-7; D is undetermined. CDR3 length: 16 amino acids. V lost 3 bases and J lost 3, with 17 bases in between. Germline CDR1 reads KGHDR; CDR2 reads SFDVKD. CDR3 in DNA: TGTGCCACCAGTGATCAAGCAAGGGCCGGCGGCTACGAGCAGTACTTC. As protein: CATSDQARAGGYEQYF.

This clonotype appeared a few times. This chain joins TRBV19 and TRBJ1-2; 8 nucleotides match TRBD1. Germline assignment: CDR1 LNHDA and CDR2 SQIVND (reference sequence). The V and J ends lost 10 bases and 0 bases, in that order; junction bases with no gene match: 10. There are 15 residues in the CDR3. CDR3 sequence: CATSTGAIPNYGYTF. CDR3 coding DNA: TGTGCCACCTCGACAGGGGCGATCCCTAACTATGGCTACACCTTC.

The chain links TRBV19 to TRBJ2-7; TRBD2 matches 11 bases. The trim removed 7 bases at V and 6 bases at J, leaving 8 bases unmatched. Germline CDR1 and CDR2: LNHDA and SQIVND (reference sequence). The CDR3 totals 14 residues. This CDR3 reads CASTTSGSNGEQYF. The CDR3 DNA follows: TGTGCCAGTACCACTAGCGGGAGCAATGGCGAGCAGTACTTC.

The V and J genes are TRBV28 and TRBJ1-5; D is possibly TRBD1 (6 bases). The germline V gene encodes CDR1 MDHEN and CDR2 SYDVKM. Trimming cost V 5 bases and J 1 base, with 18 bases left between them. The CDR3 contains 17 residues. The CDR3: CASSPPRGGVSNQPQHF. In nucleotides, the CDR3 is TGTGCCAGCAGTCCCCCCAGGGGAGGGGTCAGCAATCAGCCCCAGCATTTT.

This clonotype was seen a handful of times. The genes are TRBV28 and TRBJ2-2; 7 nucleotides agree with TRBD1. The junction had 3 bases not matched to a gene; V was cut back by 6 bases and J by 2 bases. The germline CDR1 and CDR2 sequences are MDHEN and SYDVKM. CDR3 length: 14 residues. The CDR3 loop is CASRRDSNTGELFF. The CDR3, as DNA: TGTGCCAGCAGGAGGGACAGCAACACCGGGGAGCTGTTTTTT. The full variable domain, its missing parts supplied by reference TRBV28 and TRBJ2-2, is DVKVTQSSRYLVKRTGEKVFLECVQDMDHENMFWYRQDPGLGLRLIYFSYDVKMKEKGDIPEGYSVSREKKERFSLILESASTNQTSMYLCASRRDSNTGELFFGEGSRLTVL.

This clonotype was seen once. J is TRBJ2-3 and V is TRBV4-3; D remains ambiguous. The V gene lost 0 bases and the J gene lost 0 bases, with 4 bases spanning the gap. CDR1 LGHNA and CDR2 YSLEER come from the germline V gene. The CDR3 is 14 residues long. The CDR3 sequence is CASSQEISTDTQYF. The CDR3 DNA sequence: TGCGCCAGCAGCCAAGAAATCAGCACAGATACGCAGTATTTT.

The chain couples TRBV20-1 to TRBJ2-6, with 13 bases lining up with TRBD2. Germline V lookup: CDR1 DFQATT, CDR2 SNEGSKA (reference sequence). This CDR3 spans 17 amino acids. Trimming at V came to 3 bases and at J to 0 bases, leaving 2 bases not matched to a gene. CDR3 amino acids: CSARRTSGSSGANVLTF. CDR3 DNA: TGCAGTGCTAGGAGGACTAGCGGGAGCTCTGGGGCCAACGTCCTGACTTTC.

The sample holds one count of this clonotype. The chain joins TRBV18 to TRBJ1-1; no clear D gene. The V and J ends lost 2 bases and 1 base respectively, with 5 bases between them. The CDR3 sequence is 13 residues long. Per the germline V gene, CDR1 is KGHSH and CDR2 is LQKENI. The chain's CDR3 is CASSPTENTEAFF. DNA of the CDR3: TGTGCCAGCTCACCAACAGAGAACACTGAAGCTTTCTTT.

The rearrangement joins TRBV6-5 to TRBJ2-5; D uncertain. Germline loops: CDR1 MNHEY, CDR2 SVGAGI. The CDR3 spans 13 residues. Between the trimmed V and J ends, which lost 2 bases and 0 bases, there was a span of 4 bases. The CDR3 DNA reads TGTGCCAGCAGTTACCAGGACCAAGAGACCCAGTACTTC. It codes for CASSYQDQETQYF.

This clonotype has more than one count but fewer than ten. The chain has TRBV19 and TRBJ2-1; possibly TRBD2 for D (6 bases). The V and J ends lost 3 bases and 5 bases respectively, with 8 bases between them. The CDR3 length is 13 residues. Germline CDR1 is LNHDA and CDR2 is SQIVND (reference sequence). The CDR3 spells CASSMGGNNEQFF. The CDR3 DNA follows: TGTGCCAGTAGTATGGGCGGGAACAATGAGCAGTTCTTC.

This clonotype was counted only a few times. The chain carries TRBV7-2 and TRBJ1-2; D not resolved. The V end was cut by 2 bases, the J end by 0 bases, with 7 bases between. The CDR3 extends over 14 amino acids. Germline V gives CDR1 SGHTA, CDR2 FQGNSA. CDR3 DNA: TGTGCCAGCAGCTTATCGGCAGCTAACTATGGCTACACCTTC. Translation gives CASSLSAANYGYTF.

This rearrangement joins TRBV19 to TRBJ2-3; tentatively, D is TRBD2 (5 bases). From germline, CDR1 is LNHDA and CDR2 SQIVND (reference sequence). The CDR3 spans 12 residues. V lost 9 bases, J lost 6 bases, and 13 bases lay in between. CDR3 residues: CASRLSGDTQYF. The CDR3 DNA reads TGTGCCAGCCGCCTTTCGGGGGATACGCAGTATTTT.

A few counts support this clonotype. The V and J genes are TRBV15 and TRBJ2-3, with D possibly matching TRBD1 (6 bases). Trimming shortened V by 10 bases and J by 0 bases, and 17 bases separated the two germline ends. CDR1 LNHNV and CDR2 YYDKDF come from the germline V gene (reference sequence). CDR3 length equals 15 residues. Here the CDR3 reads CANQTDRRSTDTQYF. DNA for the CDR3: TGTGCCAACCAAACAGACAGGAGGAGCACAGATACGCAGTATTTT.

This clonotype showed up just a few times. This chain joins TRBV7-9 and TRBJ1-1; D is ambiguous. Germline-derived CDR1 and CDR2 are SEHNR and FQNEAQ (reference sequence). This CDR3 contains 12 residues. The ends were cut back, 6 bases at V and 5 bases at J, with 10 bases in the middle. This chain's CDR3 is CASSPDWTEAFF. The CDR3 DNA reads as TGTGCCAGCAGTCCCGATTGGACTGAAGCTTTCTTT.

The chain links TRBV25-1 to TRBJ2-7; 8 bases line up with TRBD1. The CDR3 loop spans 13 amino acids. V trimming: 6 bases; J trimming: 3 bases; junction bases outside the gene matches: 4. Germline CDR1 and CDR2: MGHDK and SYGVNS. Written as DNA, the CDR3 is TGTGCCAGCAGACAAACAGGGGGCTACGAGCAGTACTTC. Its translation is CASRQTGGYEQYF.

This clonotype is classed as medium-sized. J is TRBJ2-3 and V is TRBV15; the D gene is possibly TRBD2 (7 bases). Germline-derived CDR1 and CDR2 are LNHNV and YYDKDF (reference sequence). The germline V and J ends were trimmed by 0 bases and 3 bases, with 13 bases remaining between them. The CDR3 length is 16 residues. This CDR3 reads CATSRDLRGGTDTQYF. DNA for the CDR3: TGTGCCACCAGCAGAGATCTGAGGGGGGGGACAGATACGCAGTATTTT. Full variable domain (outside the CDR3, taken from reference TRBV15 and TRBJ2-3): DAMVIQNPRYQVTQFGKPVTLSCSQTLNHNVMYWYQQKSSQAPKLLFHYYDKDFNNEADTPDNFQSRRPNTSFCFLDIRSPGLGDTAMYLCATSRDLRGGTDTQYFGPGTRLTVL.

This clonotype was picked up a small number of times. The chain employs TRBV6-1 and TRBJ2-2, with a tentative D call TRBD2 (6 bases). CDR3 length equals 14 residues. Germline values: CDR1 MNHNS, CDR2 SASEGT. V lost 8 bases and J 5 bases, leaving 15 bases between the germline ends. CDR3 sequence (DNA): TGTGCCAGCCGCCAACCGGAGGGGACCGGGGAGCTGTTTTTT. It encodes CASRQPEGTGELFF.

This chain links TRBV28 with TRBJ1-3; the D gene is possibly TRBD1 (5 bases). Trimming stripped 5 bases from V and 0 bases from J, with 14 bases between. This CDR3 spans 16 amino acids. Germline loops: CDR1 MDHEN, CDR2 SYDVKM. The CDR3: CASSLGGASSGNTIYF. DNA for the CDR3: TGTGCCAGCAGTCTCGGTGGGGCTTCCTCTGGAAACACCATATATTTT.

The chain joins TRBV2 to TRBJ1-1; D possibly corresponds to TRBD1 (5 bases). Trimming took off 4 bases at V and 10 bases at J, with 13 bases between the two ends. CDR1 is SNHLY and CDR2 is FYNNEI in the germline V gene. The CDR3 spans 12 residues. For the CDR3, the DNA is TGTGCCAGCAGTGGGACATTGATAGGAGCTTTCTTT. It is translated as CASSGTLIGAFF.

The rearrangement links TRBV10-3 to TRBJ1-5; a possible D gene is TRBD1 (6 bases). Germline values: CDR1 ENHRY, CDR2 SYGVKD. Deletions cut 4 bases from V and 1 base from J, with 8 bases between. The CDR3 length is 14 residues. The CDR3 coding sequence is TGTGCCATCAGTGGGGGGCCAAGCAATCAGCCCCAGCATTTT. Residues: CAISGGPSNQPQHF.

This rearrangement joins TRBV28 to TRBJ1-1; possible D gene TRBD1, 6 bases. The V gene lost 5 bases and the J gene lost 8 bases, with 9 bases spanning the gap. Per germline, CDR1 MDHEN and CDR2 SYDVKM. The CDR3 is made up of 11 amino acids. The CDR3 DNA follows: TGTGCCAGCAGTACAGGGCCCGAAGCTTTCTTT. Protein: CASSTGPEAFF.

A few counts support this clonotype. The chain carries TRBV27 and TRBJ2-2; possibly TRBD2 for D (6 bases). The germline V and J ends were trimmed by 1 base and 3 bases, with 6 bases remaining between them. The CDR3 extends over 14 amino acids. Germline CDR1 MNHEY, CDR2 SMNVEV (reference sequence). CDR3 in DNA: TGTGCCAGCAGTTTATGGGGGGACACCGGGGAGCTGTTTTTT. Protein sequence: CASSLWGDTGELFF.

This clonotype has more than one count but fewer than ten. The CDR3 loop is CASSQDSYTEAFF. The DNA of the CDR3 is TGCGCCAGCAGCCAAGACAGTTACACTGAAGCTTTCTTT. The chain uses TRBV4-3 and TRBJ1-1; the D is unclear. The CDR3 is 13 amino acids. Trimming took off 0 bases at V and 3 bases at J, with 5 bases between the two ends. Germline loops: CDR1 LGHNA, CDR2 YSLEER.